This is a list of T cell receptor beta chains from one sample in a study of T cell changes during pregnancy in multiple sclerosis. Assay used: immunoSEQ multiplex PCR; TCRdb lists only in-frame clones, some missing. The sample gives more than 90,000 clones, 92% of which show up once; approximately 1.5% is in the top ten. Sequencing was performed on peripheral blood, taken in the third trimester of pregnancy. These TCRs come from a female donor with multiple sclerosis, enrolled in a pregnancy study. Each CDR3 is given with its conserved first and last residue. D genes are given only for firm matches. Clone size appears in some rows only: once, few, many, or a class for an expanded clone.

TRBD2	TRBV28	-	TRBJ2-3	TGTGCCAGCAGTTTAAGAGGGATCTCGAGCGGGAGAGCTAGACCAGATACGCAGTATTTT	CASSLRGISSGRARPDTQYF
TRBD1	TRBV6-1	-	TRBJ2-7	TGTGCCAGCAGTGCGCGGGGACAGGTCTACGAGCAGTACTTC	CASSARGQVYEQYF
TRBD1	TRBV5-1	-	TRBJ1-1	TGCGCCAGCAGCTTGAATATCGACAGGGACGACGCTTTCTTT	CASSLNIDRDDAFF
-	TRBV9	-	TRBJ1-1	TGTGCCAGCAGCGTAGGAGGGGGTGGCACTGAAGCTTTCTTT	CASSVGGGGTEAFF
TRBD2	TRBV7-7	-	TRBJ2-7	TGTGCCAGCAGCTTTTCGGCCCTAGCGGAGTCCTACGAGCAGTACTTC	CASSFSALAESYEQYF
-	TRBV5-1	-	TRBJ2-3	TGCGCCAGCAGCTTGCCCTCGGCAGATACGCAGTATTTT	CASSLPSADTQYF
TRBD1	TRBV7-8	-	TRBJ2-7	TGTGCCAGCAGCTTAGGAGACAGGGGATACGAGCAGTACTTC	CASSLGDRGYEQYF
-	TRBV6-1	-	TRBJ1-4	TGTGCCAGCAGCGCAGGGAGGAGGGATGAAAAACTGTTTTTT	CASSAGRRDEKLFF
TRBD1	TRBV7-9	-	TRBJ1-2	TGTGCCATACAGGGGGCTGAGGATGGCTACACCTTC	CAIQGAEDGYTF
TRBD1	TRBV27	-	TRBJ1-1	TGTGCCAGCAGTAAAGGACAGGGAGAAAGAAGGAACACTGAAGCTTTCTTT	CASSKGQGERRNTEAFF
-	TRBV5-1	-	TRBJ2-7	TGCGCCAGCAGCTTGGAACCTCAGACGCTCAGGTCCTACGAGCAGTACTTC	CASSLEPQTLRSYEQYF
-	TRBV27	-	TRBJ2-3	TGTGCCAGCAGTTTGAGGGCTAGCACAGATACGCAGTATTTT	CASSLRASTDTQYF
TRBD2	TRBV7-9	-	TRBJ2-2	TGTGCCAGCAGCTTAGAGGGACTACTTATCGGGGAGCTGTTTTTT	CASSLEGLLIGELFF
-	TRBV9	-	TRBJ2-5	TGTGCCAGCAGCGTAGGTATGGGACAAGGGGCCCTAGAGACCCAGTACTTC	CASSVGMGQGALETQYF
-	TRBV7-6	-	TRBJ2-2	TGTGCCAGCAGCTTAGTTTTTCAGACAGGCGCCGGGGAGCTGTTTTTT	CASSLVFQTGAGELFF
-	TRBV30	-	TRBJ2-3	TGTGCCTGCAACCCCACTGGGGCGGATACGCAGTATTTT	CACNPTGADTQYF
-	TRBV6-1	-	TRBJ1-4	TGTGCCAGCAGGGAGGCGGGGGTTCGAGAAAAACTGTTTTTT	CASREAGVREKLFF
-	TRBV28	-	TRBJ2-7	TGTGCCAGCAGTTTAAGGTCTAGGGAGCAGTACTTC	CASSLRSREQYF
-	TRBV30	-	TRBJ2-1	TGTGCCTGGAGTGACCTCAGGTTTTCCTACAATGAGCAGTTCTTC	CAWSDLRFSYNEQFF
-	TRBV21-1	-	TRBJ1-5	TGTGCCAGCAGCCCCTACGAGGGGGCCGAGCAGCCCCAGCATTTT	CASSPYEGAEQPQHF
-	TRBV28	-	TRBJ1-2	TGTGCCAGCAGTTTAATTGGACAGTTAACCCTCACCGTCTATGGCTACACCTTC	CASSLIGQLTLTVYGYTF
-	TRBV11-2	-	TRBJ2-7	TGTGCCAGCAGCTTCGTTTGGGGGCGAACCTACGAGCAGTACTTC	CASSFVWGRTYEQYF
TRBD2	TRBV7-2	-	TRBJ2-3	TGTGCCAGCAGCCGCGGAGGGCTAGCGGGGGTTTTCACAGATACGCAGTATTTT	CASSRGGLAGVFTDTQYF
-	TRBV7-2	-	TRBJ2-1	TGTGCCAGCAGCTTAGGAGCGCAGAATGAGCAGTTCTTC	CASSLGAQNEQFF
TRBD2	TRBV7-3	-	TRBJ2-5	TGTGCCAGCAGCACCGGGCGGACTAGCGGGCAAGAGACCCAGTACTTC	CASSTGRTSGQETQYF
TRBD1	TRBV10-3	-	TRBJ1-2	TGTGCCATCAGTAGCCGGGACAGGGGGCAAGGCTACACCTTC	CAISSRDRGQGYTF
TRBD1	TRBV19	once	TRBJ1-2	TGTGCCAGTAAGGAGGGGGCGAGAGGCTACACCTTC	CASKEGARGYTF
-	TRBV7-9	-	TRBJ2-6	TGTGCCAGCAGGGCCCGGGAGTCCGGGGCCAACGTCCTGACTTTC	CASRARESGANVLTF
-	TRBV2	once	TRBJ1-3	TGTGCCAGCAGTGAGAGTCGCTCTGGAAACACCATATATTTT	CASSESRSGNTIYF
-	TRBV9	once	TRBJ2-1	TGTGCCAGCAGCTCCCCCCTGGCGGATTACAATGAGCAGTTCTTC	CASSSPLADYNEQFF
TRBD1	TRBV7-2	-	TRBJ2-1	TGTGCCAGCAGCTCGACAGGGGGCAGGGGGGATAATGAGCAGTTCTTC	CASSSTGGRGDNEQFF
-	TRBV7-2	-	TRBJ2-1	TGTGCCAGCAGCTTATTTGCGCGCTCTGAGCAGTTCTTC	CASSLFARSEQFF
-	TRBV27	-	TRBJ1-4	TGTGCCAGCAGTTTCCGGCAGGGAAAACTGTTTTTT	CASSFRQGKLFF
-	TRBV5-1	-	TRBJ2-3	TGCGCCAGCAGTATCCGACAGGGCACAGATACGCAGTATTTT	CASSIRQGTDTQYF
-	TRBV27	-	TRBJ2-7	TGTGCCAGCAGTTTTGGGGGGTCAGCCTACGAGCAGTACTTC	CASSFGGSAYEQYF
TRBD2	TRBV28	once	TRBJ2-7	TGTGCCAGCAGTTTTTTGCGGGAGGGCCCCCTCTACGAGCAGTACTTC	CASSFLREGPLYEQYF
-	TRBV14	-	TRBJ2-2	TGTGCCAGCAGCCAAGCCCGGGGTTCGGTGGAGCTGTTTTTT	CASSQARGSVELFF
-	TRBV2	few	TRBJ1-1	TGTGCCAGCAGTGTTGTCAGGGGAAGCACTGAAGCTTTCTTT	CASSVVRGSTEAFF
TRBD1	TRBV18	-	TRBJ1-5	TGTGCCAGCTCACCGGGCAGGGGGTATCAGCCCCAGCATTTT	CASSPGRGYQPQHF
TRBD1	TRBV27	few	TRBJ1-1	TGTGCCAGCAGTCTGACAGGGAGATACACTGAAGCTTTCTTT	CASSLTGRYTEAFF
TRBD1	TRBV5-1	once	TRBJ1-1	TGCGCCAGCAGCCCCCGCCTTGGGACAGCGAACACTGAAGCTTTCTTT	CASSPRLGTANTEAFF
TRBD2	TRBV9	-	TRBJ2-7	TGTGCCAGCAGCGTAGGACTAGCGGGAGCTTTCGTGCAGTACTTC	CASSVGLAGAFVQYF
-	TRBV19	-	TRBJ2-3	TGTGCCAGTAGCTCAGGGCGAGGAAGCAATCAGCCCCAGTATTTT	CASSSGRGSNQPQYF
-	TRBV28	-	TRBJ1-1	TGTGCCAGCAGCCGACACAGAAAGGACACTGAAGCTTTCTTT	CASSRHRKDTEAFF
-	TRBV7-9	-	TRBJ1-5	TGTGCCAGCAGCTTAGGGGGCTACAGGGATGGGTTCCAGCCCCAGCATTTT	CASSLGGYRDGFQPQHF